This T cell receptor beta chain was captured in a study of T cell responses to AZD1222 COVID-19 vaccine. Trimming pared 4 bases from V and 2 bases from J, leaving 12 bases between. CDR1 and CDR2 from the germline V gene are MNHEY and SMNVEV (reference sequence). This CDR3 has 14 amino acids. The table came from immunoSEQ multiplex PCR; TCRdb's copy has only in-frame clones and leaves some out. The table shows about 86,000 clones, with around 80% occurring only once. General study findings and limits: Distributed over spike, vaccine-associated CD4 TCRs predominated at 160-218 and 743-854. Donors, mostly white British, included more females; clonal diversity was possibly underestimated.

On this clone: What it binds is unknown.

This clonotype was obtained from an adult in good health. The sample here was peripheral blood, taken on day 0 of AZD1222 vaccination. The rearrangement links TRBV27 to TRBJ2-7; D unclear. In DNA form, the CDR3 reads TGTGCCAGCAGTTCCTATAGCCTACCCTACGAGCAGTACTTC. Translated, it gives CASSSYSLPYEQYF.